Shown below are 32 T cell receptor beta chains from a single sample sequenced in a study of T cells in localized non-small cell lung cancer. The protocol was immunoSEQ multiplex PCR, while the TCRdb copy is restricted to in-frame clones and leaves out a portion. This table has 30,000 or so clones, 92% appearing once. This specimen consisted of peripheral blood mononuclear cells, obtained before any cancer treatment. The receptors come from a woman aged 35-75 years with stage III lung adenocarcinoma.

The rearrangement uses TRBV7-9 and TRBJ1-2; D remains ambiguous. Trimming left V 1 base short and J 1 base short, with 7 bases between. The CDR3 loop spans 14 amino acids. Germline V CDR1 and CDR2: SEHNR, FQNEAQ (reference sequence). CDR3 coding DNA: TGTGCCAGCAGCTTAGACACGGTTAACTATGGCTACACCTTC. The encoded protein is CASSLDTVNYGYTF.

The V gene is TRBV2, the J gene TRBJ1-6; D ambiguous. Per germline, CDR1 SNHLY and CDR2 FYNNEI. V was shortened by 7 bases and J by 7 bases, with 23 bases between the two germline ends. The CDR3 contains 17 residues. The CDR3 loop reads CASTPRQGGLLNSPLHF. DNA of the CDR3: TGTGCCAGCACCCCTCGGCAAGGAGGTTTGCTGAATTCACCCCTCCACTTT.

In this sample, this clone turned up a few times. CDR3 in amino acids: CASSPTSGDGSTQYF. The CDR3 DNA reads as TGCGCCAGCAGCCCGACTAGCGGAGACGGGAGTACGCAGTATTTT. The rearrangement joins TRBV5-1 to TRBJ2-3; 9 bases are a match to TRBD2. CDR1 and CDR2 (germline): SGHRS, YFSETQ. The V segment lost 4 bases and the J segment 8 bases; nucleotides outside the gene matches: 11. The CDR3 loop spans 15 amino acids.

CDR3 coding DNA: TGTGCCAGCAGTTACGAGACGGGAGTCTACGAGCAGTACTTC. It is translated as CASSYETGVYEQYF. The V call is TRBV6-6, the J call TRBJ2-7, with D possibly TRBD2 on 6 matching bases. Trimming took off 2 bases at V and 3 bases at J, with 11 bases between the two ends. CDR1 and CDR2 from the germline V gene are MNHNY and SVGAGI (reference sequence). This CDR3 region has 14 residues.

This chain connects TRBV19 to TRBJ1-2, with unresolved D. This CDR3 is 12 amino acids long. Germline V gene data show CDR1 as LNHDA and CDR2 as SQIVND (reference sequence). The V end lost 4 bases, the J end lost 7 bases, and 10 bases lay between the germline ends. Here the CDR3 reads CASSSRVSGYTF. The CDR3, as DNA: TGTGCCAGTAGTAGTAGGGTTTCTGGCTACACCTTC.

This rearrangement joins TRBV15 to TRBJ1-3; D gene unclear. In germline, CDR1 is LNHNV, CDR2 YYDKDF (reference sequence). The V end lost 9 bases, the J end lost 4 bases, and 16 bases lay between the germline ends. The CDR3 loop spans 14 amino acids. CDR3 residues: CATGSPSGGNTIYF. The CDR3 DNA is TGTGCCACTGGCAGTCCTTCGGGCGGAAACACCATATATTTT.

The rearrangement links TRBV5-1 to TRBJ2-3; 9 bases fit TRBD2. This CDR3 has 16 amino acids. In germline, CDR1 is SGHRS, CDR2 YFSETQ. V was clipped by 2 bases and J by 4 bases; unmatched bases: 8. The CDR3 sequence is CASSFVGTSPSDTQYF. For the CDR3, the DNA is TGCGCCAGCAGCTTCGTCGGGACTAGCCCGTCAGATACGCAGTATTTT.

This sequence joins TRBV4-1 and TRBJ2-2; 12 nucleotides line up with TRBD1. V shed 0 bases, J shed 6 bases, and the junction held 5 bases outside the gene matches. The CDR3 totals 17 residues. Germline V CDR1 and CDR2: MGHRA, YSYEKL. CDR3 protein: CASSQDYGTGGPGELFF. Here the CDR3 DNA reads TGCGCCAGCAGCCAAGATTATGGGACAGGGGGCCCCGGGGAGCTGTTTTTT.

The rearrangement uses TRBV19 and TRBJ2-6; the D gene is possibly TRBD1 (5 bases). V lost 10 bases, J lost 3 bases, and 10 bases lay in between. CDR1 is LNHDA and CDR2 is SQIVND in the germline V gene (reference sequence). The CDR3 loop spans 13 amino acids. The CDR3 protein is CATQGVGANVLTF. The CDR3 nucleotides read TGTGCCACCCAGGGTGTTGGGGCCAACGTCCTGACTTTC.

The CDR3 sequence: CASSLDATQYF. CDR3 coding DNA: TGTGCCAGCAGCCTCGACGCAACGCAGTATTTT. The J gene is TRBJ2-3, the V gene TRBV7-2, with D uncertain. Germline V gene sequence: CDR1 SGHTA, CDR2 FQGNSA. The CDR3 has 11 residues. V was cut by 5 bases and J by 9 bases, with 9 bases left in between.

This chain uses TRBV28 with TRBJ2-3; TRBD1 matches 10 bases. J lost 2 bases, V lost 11 bases, and 7 bases had no gene match. The CDR3 loop spans 14 amino acids. The germline CDR1 and CDR2 sequences are MDHEN and SYDVKM. CDR3 sequence (DNA): TGTGCCGTCCCGGGACAGGGGAACACAGATACGCAGTATTTT. This translates into CAVPGQGNTDTQYF.

The chain is built from TRBV4-3 and TRBJ1-3; 8 nucleotides agree with TRBD1. In germline, CDR1 is LGHNA, CDR2 YSLEER. CDR3 length: 16 residues. V gave up 4 bases and J gave up 2 bases; unmatched junction bases: 7. The CDR3 region is CASSRASDRAGNTIYF. The CDR3 DNA sequence: TGCGCCAGCAGCCGCGCTTCGGACAGGGCTGGAAACACCATATATTTT.

This clone was seen just once. The chain combines TRBV30 with TRBJ2-2; TRBD1 is a possible D gene (5 bases). V was shortened by 2 bases and J by 1 base, with 5 bases between the two germline ends. The V gene's germline CDR1 is GTSNPN and CDR2 SVGIG (reference sequence). The CDR3 has 13 amino acids. The CDR3 sequence: CAWSTGNTGELFF. In nucleotides, the CDR3 is TGTGCCTGGAGTACAGGGAACACCGGGGAGCTGTTTTTT.

J is TRBJ1-3 and V is TRBV30, with a weak D call TRBD1 (5 bases). This CDR3 has 18 residues. CDR1 and CDR2 from the germline V gene are GTSNPN and SVGIG (reference sequence). The V gene lost 0 bases and the J gene lost 4 bases, with 22 bases spanning the gap. This CDR3 is CAWSVQWRFGTTGNTIYF. The DNA of the CDR3 is TGTGCCTGGAGTGTACAGTGGAGGTTTGGGACGACCGGAAACACCATATATTTT.

For the CDR3, the DNA is TGTGCCAGCAGGGTACCCCTTAACTATGGCTACACCTTC. It encodes CASRVPLNYGYTF. V is TRBV28 and J is TRBJ1-2; D not certain. Germline CDR1 reads MDHEN; CDR2 reads SYDVKM. Trimming removed 6 bases from V and 1 base from J, with 9 bases in between. The CDR3 consists of 13 residues.

The rearrangement uses TRBV30 and TRBJ1-4; D gene ambiguous. The germline gives CDR1 GTSNPN, CDR2 SVGIG (reference sequence). V was shortened by 2 bases and J by 6 bases, with 13 bases between the two germline ends. The CDR3 loop spans 14 amino acids. The CDR3 protein is CAWSPNRWDEKLFF. In nucleotides, the CDR3 is TGTGCCTGGAGTCCGAATCGGTGGGATGAAAAACTGTTTTTT.

The chain links TRBV11-3 to TRBJ2-7; TRBD1 matches at 9 bases. The CDR3 loop spans 14 amino acids. The J segment lost 3 bases and the V segment lost 5 bases, leaving 5 bases of the junction unmatched. Germline assignment: CDR1 SGHNT and CDR2 YENEEA. The CDR3 spells CASSKGQGGYEQYF. CDR3 bases: TGTGCCAGCAGCAAGGGACAGGGCGGCTACGAGCAGTACTTC.

This clone was seen a single time. V is TRBV27 and J is TRBJ1-5; 9 bases match TRBD1. Germline CDR1 is MNHEY and CDR2 is SMNVEV (reference sequence). The V segment lost 5 bases and the J segment 7 bases; nucleotides outside the gene matches: 12. CDR3 length: 16 residues. Here the CDR3 reads CASSPLDRGGRQPQHF. The CDR3 nucleotides are TGTGCCAGCAGTCCCCTGGACAGGGGCGGGAGACAGCCCCAGCATTTT.

The table lists this clone with a few counts. CDR3 amino acids: CASSVGWAGRNYGYTF. The CDR3 nucleotides are TGTGCCAGCAGCGTAGGGTGGGCAGGACGTAATTATGGCTACACCTTC. The chain couples TRBV9 to TRBJ1-2; no firm D call. Trimming removed 0 bases from V and 5 bases from J, with 17 bases in between. CDR3 length: 16 residues. The germline gives CDR1 SGDLS, CDR2 YYNGEE.

The chain carries TRBV10-3 and TRBJ1-1, with D uncertain. Germline V CDR1 and CDR2: ENHRY, SYGVKD. The CDR3 has 13 amino acids. Trimming removed 2 bases at V and 4 bases at J, with 8 bases between. CDR3 region: CAISEIQFTEAFF. The DNA for the CDR3 is TGTGCCATCAGTGAGATACAGTTCACTGAAGCTTTCTTT.

This sequence joins TRBV15 and TRBJ1-1; D not resolved. This CDR3 is built from 14 residues. In germline, CDR1 is LNHNV, CDR2 YYDKDF (reference sequence). V shed 0 bases and J shed 5 bases, with 10 bases lying between them. The CDR3 sequence: CATSRDYAGTEAFF. DNA of the CDR3: TGTGCCACCAGCAGAGATTATGCCGGAACTGAAGCTTTCTTT.

The chain recombines TRBV4-3 with TRBJ1-2; D not certain. The length of the CDR3 is 13 residues. Trimming stripped 2 bases from V and 6 bases from J, with 10 bases between. The germline gives CDR1 LGHNA, CDR2 YSLEER. This CDR3 reads CASSQNSWNGYTF. CDR3 DNA: TGCGCCAGCAGCCAAAACAGCTGGAATGGCTACACCTTC.

The gene calls are TRBV5-6 and TRBJ2-5, with 8 bases that match TRBD1. Germline CDR1 reads SGHDT; CDR2 reads YYEEEE. The length of the CDR3 is 13 residues. The trim removed 4 bases at V and 5 bases at J, leaving 4 bases unmatched. The CDR3 bases are TGTGCCAGCAGCCCTGGGGACAGGGAGACCCAGTACTTC. Its translation: CASSPGDRETQYF.

The chain employs TRBV18 and TRBJ1-4, with TRBD1 as a possible D gene (5 bases). The CDR3 is 14 residues long. Germline V gene data show CDR1 as KGHSH and CDR2 as LQKENI. V dropped 3 bases and J dropped 7 bases, with 12 bases sitting between them. The CDR3, as DNA: TGTGCCAGCTCACCCCCAGGGAGGGGTGAAAAACTGTTTTTT. It yields the protein CASSPPGRGEKLFF.

The V call is TRBV30, the J call TRBJ1-2, with a weak D call TRBD1 (5 bases). This CDR3 is built from 14 residues. V lost 3 bases and J lost 2, with 13 bases in between. Per the germline V gene, CDR1 is GTSNPN and CDR2 is SVGIG (reference sequence). The CDR3 bases are TGTGCCTGGAGCCTCGGGACGGCGAACTATGGCTACACCTTC. Its translation: CAWSLGTANYGYTF.

V is TRBV18 and J is TRBJ1-2; D call uncertain. The germline V gene encodes CDR1 KGHSH and CDR2 LQKENI. Trimming pared 4 bases from V and 7 bases from J, leaving 13 bases between. CDR3 length equals 13 residues. The CDR3 sequence: CASSLGQVSGYTF. CDR3 nucleotide sequence: TGTGCCAGCTCACTCGGCCAAGTCTCTGGCTACACCTTC.

The gene calls are TRBV7-9 and TRBJ2-1; weak D call: TRBD2 (6 bases). Per the germline V gene, CDR1 is SEHNR and CDR2 is FQNEAQ (reference sequence). The CDR3 runs 13 residues. Trimming cost V 1 base and J 8 bases, with 9 bases left between them. In DNA, the CDR3 is TGTGCCAGCAGCTTAGGGACGGGAGATGAGCAGTTCTTC. Translating it yields CASSLGTGDEQFF.

The V call is TRBV2, the J call TRBJ2-7; the D is unclear. CDR3 length: 11 amino acids. Germline CDR1 and CDR2: SNHLY and FYNNEI. V lost 7 bases to trimming and J lost 3 bases, with 7 bases between them. The CDR3 nucleotides are TGTGCCAGCACGAACATCTACGAGCAGTACTTC. This encodes CASTNIYEQYF.

The rearrangement uses TRBV5-6 and TRBJ1-2; TRBD1 aligns across 7 bases. Germline V lookup: CDR1 SGHDT, CDR2 YYEEEE. The V and J ends lost 2 bases and 6 bases, in that order; junction bases with no gene match: 7. The CDR3 is 14 residues long. The CDR3 bases are TGTGCCAGCAGCTTTTGGCAGGGGGTGGATGGCTACACCTTC. It codes for CASSFWQGVDGYTF.

V gene TRBV4-3 combines with J gene TRBJ1-5; D not resolved. Trimming removed 0 bases from V and 9 bases from J, with 15 bases in between. This CDR3 has 15 amino acids. Looked up from germline, CDR1 is LGHNA and CDR2 is YSLEER. The CDR3 nucleotides read TGCGCCAGCAGCCAAGATCAGGCAGCAAGCTTGCCCCAGCATTTT. It yields the protein CASSQDQAASLPQHF.

This clone was counted a few times. This sequence joins TRBV5-6 and TRBJ2-7, with TRBD1 as a possible D gene (7 bases). CDR1 and CDR2 from the germline V gene are SGHDT and YYEEEE. The CDR3 is made up of 14 amino acids. Trimming stripped 2 bases from V and 6 bases from J, with 15 bases between. The CDR3 nucleotides are TGTGCCAGCAGCTTAGGAGGGGGCCTCTCCGAGCAGTACTTC. Protein sequence: CASSLGGGLSEQYF.

This clone appeared a single time. This rearrangement joins TRBV18 to TRBJ1-1; 7 bases fit TRBD1. The germline CDR1 and CDR2 sequences are KGHSH and LQKENI. The junction had 3 bases not matched to a gene; V was cut back by 4 bases and J by 4 bases. This CDR3 region has 13 residues. CDR3 protein: CASSRDSSTEAFF. The CDR3 DNA follows: TGTGCCAGCTCACGGGACAGCAGCACTGAAGCTTTCTTT.